This T cell receptor (beta chain) was captured by sequencing in a study of blood T cell repertoires in COVID-19. Study-level background: Some COVID-19 samples were acute and others convalescent; all came from the United States, Italy and Spain. PBMCs, B-cell-depleted T cells, or T cells were the source of the cDNA or gDNA that made up the material.

TCRdb keeps only in-frame clones here, not all; method: immunoSEQ multiplex PCR. The sample holds about 250,000 clones, around nine tenths seen once. V shed 5 bases, J shed 4 bases, and the junction held 5 bases outside the gene matches. Germline CDR1 LNHDA, CDR2 SQIVND (reference sequence). The CDR3 covers 15 residues. This chain joins TRBV19 and TRBJ2-1, with TRBD2 identical over 10 bases. This clonotype was sampled from a man older than 75 with acute or convalescent COVID-19. Sequenced material: peripheral blood. CDR3 loop: CASSLTSGVYNEQFF. CDR3 coding DNA: TGTGCCAGTAGTCTCACTAGCGGGGTATACAATGAGCAGTTCTTC.